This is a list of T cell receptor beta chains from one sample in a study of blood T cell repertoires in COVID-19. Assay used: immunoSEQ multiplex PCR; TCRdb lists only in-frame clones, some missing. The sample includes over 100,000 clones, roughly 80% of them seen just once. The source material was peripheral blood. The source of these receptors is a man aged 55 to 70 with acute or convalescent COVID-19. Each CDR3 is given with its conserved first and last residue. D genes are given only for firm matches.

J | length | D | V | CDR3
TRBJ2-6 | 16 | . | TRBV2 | CASSEAGGAGANVLTF
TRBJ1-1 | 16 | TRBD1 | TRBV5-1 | CASSIGTEVMNTEAFF
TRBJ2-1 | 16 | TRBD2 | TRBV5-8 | CASSSRPGLGGNEQFF
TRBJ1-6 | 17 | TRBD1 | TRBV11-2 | CASSPGTGILHNSPLHF
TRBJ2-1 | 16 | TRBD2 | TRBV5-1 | CASSFIAGGPWNEQFF
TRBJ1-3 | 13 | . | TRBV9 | CASSPWPGNTIYF
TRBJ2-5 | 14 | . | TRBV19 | CASSIGRVAETQYF
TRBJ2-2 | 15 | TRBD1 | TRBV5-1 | CASSVGQPNTGELFF
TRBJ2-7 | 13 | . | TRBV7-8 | CASSSRQSYEQYF
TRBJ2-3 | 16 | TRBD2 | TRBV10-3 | CAISVRAGGPADTQYF
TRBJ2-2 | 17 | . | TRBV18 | CASSPPMRGLNTGELFF
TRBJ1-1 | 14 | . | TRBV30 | CAWSPYYGDTEAFF
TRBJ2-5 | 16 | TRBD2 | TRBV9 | CASSVTGTSVQETQYF
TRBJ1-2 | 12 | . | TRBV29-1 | CSVDDPFSGYTF
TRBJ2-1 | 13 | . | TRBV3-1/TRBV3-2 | CASSQARAVEQFF
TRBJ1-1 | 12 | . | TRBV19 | CASNRGGGEAFF
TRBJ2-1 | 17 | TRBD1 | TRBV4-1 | CASSQLDRKDSYNEQFF
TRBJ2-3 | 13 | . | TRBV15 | CATSRGQADTQYF
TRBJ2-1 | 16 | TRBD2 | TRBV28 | CASSLLAGSSFNEQFF
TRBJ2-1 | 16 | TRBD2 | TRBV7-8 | CASSPTRVAGVNEQFF
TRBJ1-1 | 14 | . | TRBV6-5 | CASSPRGLYTEAFF
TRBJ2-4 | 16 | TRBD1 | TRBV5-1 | CASSTGPPGQGYIQYF
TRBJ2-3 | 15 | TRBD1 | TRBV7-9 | CASSLGDRNTDTQYF
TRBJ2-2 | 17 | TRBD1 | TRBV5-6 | CASSLRDRANSAGELFF
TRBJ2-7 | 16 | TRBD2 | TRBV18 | CASSPREGVRTYEQYF
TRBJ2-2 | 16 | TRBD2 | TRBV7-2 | CASSPRLAGPTGELFF
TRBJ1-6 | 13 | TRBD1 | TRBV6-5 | CASRRDSNSPLHF
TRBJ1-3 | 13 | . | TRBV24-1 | CATMGGSGNTIYF
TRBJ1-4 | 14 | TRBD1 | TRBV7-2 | CASSSRGRDEKLFF